The 30 T cell receptor beta chains given below trace back to one sample, sequenced in a study of CD8+ T cells in alopecia areata. The sequencing template was cDNA reverse transcribed from extracted RNA. Profiled with immunoSEQ multiplex PCR; TCRdb holds only in-frame clones, not every one. The sample has some 210,000 clones, 50% to 70% seen once. The source material was CD4+ T cells sorted from blood, sampled at week 0. Source of these receptors: a human donor with alopecia areata.

This rearrangement joins TRBV11-2 to TRBJ2-3; D not certain. The CDR3 contains 15 residues. Germline CDR1 SGHAT, CDR2 FQNNGV. V was cut by 5 bases and J by 3 bases, with 15 bases left in between. CDR3 amino acids: CASSRGPGPTDTQYF. The CDR3 coding sequence is TGTGCCAGCAGCCGCGGCCCCGGACCTACAGATACGCAGTATTTT.

This clone was detected once. The rearrangement uses TRBV19 and TRBJ2-3; possible D gene TRBD1, 5 bases. The V gene's germline CDR1 is LNHDA and CDR2 SQIVND (reference sequence). Trimming removed 5 bases at V and 4 bases at J, with 13 bases between. The CDR3 is 14 residues long. CDR3 DNA: TGTGCCAGTAGTCCTCAGGGCCCGCCAGATACGCAGTATTTT. Its protein product is CASSPQGPPDTQYF.

V is TRBV29-1 and J is TRBJ1-1; D may be TRBD1 (5 bases). Germline-derived CDR1 and CDR2 are SQVTM and ANQGSEA. V lost 7 bases and J 4 bases, leaving 25 bases between the germline ends. The length of the CDR3 is 16 residues. CDR3: CSAAPGGRAVSTEAFF. The CDR3, as DNA: TGCAGCGCCGCTCCTGGGGGGAGAGCGGTGAGCACTGAAGCTTTCTTT.

This chain uses TRBV7-9 with TRBJ1-5, with unresolved D. The CDR3 contains 17 residues. V dropped 5 bases and J dropped 2 bases, with 19 bases sitting between them. Germline CDR1 SEHNR, CDR2 FQNEAQ (reference sequence). CDR3 sequence reads: CASSPGLYRSGNQPQHF. In nucleotides, the CDR3 is TGTGCCAGCAGCCCCGGGCTTTACCGGAGTGGCAATCAGCCCCAGCATTTT.

The chain links TRBV7-9 to TRBJ2-5, with 7 nucleotides matching TRBD2. The CDR3 is 16 residues long. Germline V gene lookup returns CDR1 SEHNR and CDR2 FQNEAQ (reference sequence). J lost 5 bases, V lost 1 base, and 10 bases had no gene match. CDR3 in amino acids: CASSLEGGQSRETQYF. CDR3 coding DNA: TGTGCCAGCAGCTTAGAGGGAGGGCAGTCTCGGGAGACCCAGTACTTC.

This rearrangement joins TRBV12-5 to TRBJ2-7; D gene ambiguous. V lost 0 bases, J lost 3 bases, and 12 bases lay in between. This CDR3 is 15 amino acids long. Germline values: CDR1 LGHNT, CDR2 FRNRAP. The CDR3 region has the DNA TGTGCTAGTGGTTTGGTGGTCGGAGCCCTCTACGAGCAGTACTTC. Its translation: CASGLVVGALYEQYF.

The V gene is TRBV9, the J gene TRBJ2-1, with 12 bases aligning to TRBD2. The germline V gene encodes CDR1 SGDLS and CDR2 YYNGEE. This CDR3 comprises 16 residues. Germline trimming cut 0 bases from V and 10 bases from J; bases unmatched to any gene: 8. The CDR3 sequence is CASSVGTSGAQGEQFF. CDR3 DNA: TGTGCCAGCAGCGTAGGGACTAGCGGGGCCCAGGGGGAGCAGTTCTTC.

The chain combines TRBV19 with TRBJ2-7, with TRBD2 matching over 8 bases. Trimming removed 4 bases from V and 2 bases from J; junction bases left unmatched: 7. In germline, CDR1 is LNHDA, CDR2 SQIVND (reference sequence). This CDR3 has 15 residues. For the CDR3, the DNA is TGTGCCAGTAGTACCGCTGGCGGGGGGACCTACGAGCAGTACTTC. Translating it yields CASSTAGGGTYEQYF.

The chain uses TRBV15 and TRBJ2-1; D unclear. Germline assignment: CDR1 LNHNV and CDR2 YYDKDF (reference sequence). The CDR3 consists of 13 residues. V was shortened by 0 bases and J by 10 bases, with 10 bases between the two germline ends. CDR3 protein: CATSRDWWREQFF. CDR3 nucleotide sequence: TGTGCCACCAGCAGAGATTGGTGGCGGGAGCAGTTCTTC.

CDR3: CASRPQTVQETQYF. The CDR3 nucleotides read TGTGCCAGCAGACCGCAGACAGTCCAAGAGACCCAGTACTTC. The rearrangement uses TRBV27 and TRBJ2-5, with D possibly being TRBD1 (5 bases). The CDR3 covers 14 residues. Trimming removed 6 bases at V and 1 base at J, with 12 bases between. Per germline, CDR1 MNHEY and CDR2 SMNVEV (reference sequence).

This clone showed up just a few times. The chain couples TRBV11-3 to TRBJ2-2; D not certain. The CDR3 extends over 13 amino acids. CDR1 SGHNT and CDR2 YENEEA come from the germline V gene. Trimming cost V 2 bases and J 7 bases, with 8 bases left between them. In DNA, the CDR3 is TGTGCCAGCAGCTTATACAGTATCGGGGAGCTGTTTTTT. Translated, it gives CASSLYSIGELFF.

In its sample, this clone was seen a few times. The rearrangement uses TRBV5-1 and TRBJ2-3, with TRBD2 matching over 9 bases. Germline V gene lookup returns CDR1 SGHRS and CDR2 YFSETQ. This CDR3 region has 17 residues. The junction had 9 bases not matched to a gene; V was cut back by 2 bases and J by 2 bases. CDR3 sequence (DNA): TGCGCCAGCAGCTTCAGCCCTAGCGGGATACTCACAGATACGCAGTATTTT. Protein product: CASSFSPSGILTDTQYF.

The chain links TRBV30 to TRBJ1-6, with D hard to call. This CDR3 has 16 residues. Germline lookup yields CDR1 GTSNPN and CDR2 SVGIG (reference sequence). Trimming shortened V by 6 bases and J by 0 bases, and 15 bases separated the two germline ends. The CDR3 spells CACKTALSSYNSPLHF. The CDR3 bases are TGTGCCTGCAAAACAGCACTTAGCTCCTATAATTCACCCCTCCACTTT.

The chain has TRBV29-1 and TRBJ2-5, with a weak D call TRBD2 (5 bases). Germline CDR1 SQVTM, CDR2 ANQGSEA. Trimming took off 5 bases at V and 3 bases at J, with 10 bases between the two ends. The CDR3 covers 12 residues. CDR3 region: CSVTEGEETQYF. The DNA for the CDR3 is TGCAGCGTTACTGAGGGAGAAGAGACCCAGTACTTC.

This clone was detected a few times. The chain uses TRBV29-1 and TRBJ1-2, with 7 nucleotides matching TRBD1. Looked up from germline, CDR1 is SQVTM and CDR2 is ANQGSEA. Trimming removed 5 bases from V and 1 base from J; junction bases left unmatched: 7. This CDR3 contains 14 residues. The CDR3 bases are TGCAGCGTTCAGGGGGACAACCTTAACTATGGCTACACCTTC. It is translated as CSVQGDNLNYGYTF. Supplemented by reference TRBV29-1 and TRBJ1-2, the full variable domain reads SAVISQKPSRDICQRGTSLTIQCQVDSQVTMMFWYRQQPGQSLTLIATANQGSEATYESGFVIDKFPISRPNLTFSTLTVSNMSPEDSSIYLCSVQGDNLNYGYTFGSGTRLTVV.

The chain carries TRBV25-1 and TRBJ2-7; the D is unclear. The CDR3 has 12 amino acids. Germline loops: CDR1 MGHDK, CDR2 SYGVNS. The V gene lost 4 bases and the J gene lost 4 bases, with 8 bases spanning the gap. CDR3 amino acids: CASSATPYEQYF. The CDR3 DNA sequence: TGTGCCAGCAGTGCGACACCATACGAGCAGTACTTC.

This sequence joins TRBV5-1 and TRBJ2-5; D unclear. The CDR3 has 11 residues. The V gene lost 0 bases and the J gene lost 11 bases, with 8 bases spanning the gap. Looked up from germline, CDR1 is SGHRS and CDR2 is YFSETQ. This CDR3 is CASSLVEDQYF. The CDR3 coding sequence is TGCGCCAGCAGCTTGGTGGAAGATCAGTACTTC.

The CDR3, as DNA: TGTGCCAGCAGAGAACAGCCTTCTTACAATGAGCAGTTCTTC. Protein product: CASREQPSYNEQFF. This chain joins TRBV2 and TRBJ2-1; no clear D. The germline gives CDR1 SNHLY, CDR2 FYNNEI. The V end was cut by 6 bases, the J end by 4 bases, with 13 bases between. CDR3 length: 14 residues.

This rearrangement joins TRBV30 to TRBJ2-1; no firm D call. Germline values: CDR1 GTSNPN, CDR2 SVGIG (reference sequence). The CDR3 consists of 11 residues. Trimming pared 5 bases from V and 7 bases from J, leaving 9 bases between. CDR3 nucleotide sequence: TGTGCCTGGGGAAACCGGAATGAGCAGTTCTTC. It translates to CAWGNRNEQFF.

The genes are TRBV4-1 and TRBJ1-5, with unresolved D. CDR1 is MGHRA, CDR2 YSYEKL, per germline. The CDR3 has 14 amino acids. Trimming stripped 3 bases from V and 0 bases from J, with 6 bases between. CDR3 loop: CASSHEPSNQPQHF. Written as DNA, the CDR3 is TGCGCCAGCAGCCATGAACCTAGCAATCAGCCCCAGCATTTT.

The chain has TRBV9 and TRBJ2-1, with 10 bases aligning to TRBD1. This CDR3 is built from 15 residues. The germline V gene encodes CDR1 SGDLS and CDR2 YYNGEE. Trimming at V came to 4 bases and at J to 5 bases, leaving 6 bases not matched to a gene. The CDR3 region has the DNA TGTGCCAGCAGCCACCGGACAGGGGGTAACAATGAGCAGTTCTTC. Translated: CASSHRTGGNNEQFF.

The rearrangement joins TRBV5-1 to TRBJ1-1; D possibly corresponds to TRBD1 (6 bases). Looked up from germline, CDR1 is SGHRS and CDR2 is YFSETQ. The germline V and J ends were trimmed by 4 bases and 10 bases, with 14 bases remaining between them. The CDR3 covers 12 residues. CDR3 in DNA: TGCGCCAGCAGCCGGGCTGGGGGCTCAGCTTTCTTT. Its protein is CASSRAGGSAFF.

This clone was observed a handful of times. The chain joins TRBV6-1 to TRBJ2-5; D unclear. The germline V gene has CDR1 MNHNS and CDR2 SASEGT. V lost 6 bases to trimming and J lost 2 bases, with 7 bases between them. This CDR3 contains 12 residues. CDR3 protein: CASRAGQETQYF. The CDR3 bases are TGTGCCAGCAGGGCTGGGCAAGAGACCCAGTACTTC.

Here the CDR3 reads CACTRGIAYNEQFF. CDR3 bases: TGTGCCTGTACGAGGGGGATAGCCTACAATGAGCAGTTCTTC. V and J are TRBV30 and TRBJ2-1; possible D gene TRBD1, 6 bases. CDR3 size: 14 residues. Germline-derived CDR1 and CDR2 are GTSNPN and SVGIG (reference sequence). Trimming removed 6 bases from V and 2 bases from J, with 14 bases in between.

The chain couples TRBV27 to TRBJ2-2; 10 bases align to TRBD1. Trimming at V came to 7 bases and at J to 5 bases, leaving 7 bases not matched to a gene. Germline CDR1 and CDR2: MNHEY and SMNVEV (reference sequence). The CDR3 has 15 amino acids. DNA for the CDR3: TGTGCCAGCAAAAGACAGGGGGCAGGTACCGGGGAGCTGTTTTTT. It is translated as CASKRQGAGTGELFF.

This clone came up a few times. V gene TRBV29-1 combines with J gene TRBJ2-7; possibly TRBD2 for D (5 bases). CDR3 length: 14 amino acids. Per the germline V gene, CDR1 is SQVTM and CDR2 is ANQGSEA. This chain's CDR3 is CNALASGSSYEQYF. In DNA form, the CDR3 reads TGCAACGCCCTAGCATCGGGGTCCTCCTACGAGCAGTACTTC.

The CDR3 DNA follows: TGTGCCAGCAGCCGCGGGACAGGGTTTGGTCAGCCCCAGCATTTT. This encodes CASSRGTGFGQPQHF. The V and J genes are TRBV5-4 and TRBJ1-5, with 9 bases that match TRBD1. V lost 4 bases and J lost 6; bases outside the gene matches: 8. In germline, CDR1 is SGHNT, CDR2 YYREEE (reference sequence). The CDR3 sequence is 15 residues long. Full variable domain (remainder filled in from reference TRBV5-4 and TRBJ1-5): ETGVTQSPTHLIKTRGQQVTLRCSSQSGHNTVSWYQQALGQGPQFIFQYYREEENGRGNFPPRFSGLQFPNYSSELNVNALELDDSALYLCASSRGTGFGQPQHFGDGTRLSIL.

The J gene is TRBJ2-2, the V gene TRBV5-1; D ambiguous. The CDR3 totals 14 residues. V dropped 2 bases and J dropped 2 bases, with 7 bases sitting between them. Germline CDR1 reads SGHRS; CDR2 reads YFSETQ. For the CDR3, the DNA is TGCGCCAGCAGCTTAGGGATTAACACCGGGGAGCTGTTTTTT. This encodes CASSLGINTGELFF.

The chain joins TRBV7-9 to TRBJ2-5; 12 nucleotides line up with TRBD2. V lost 4 bases, J lost 5 bases, and 14 bases stayed unmatched. The V gene's germline CDR1 is SEHNR and CDR2 FQNEAQ (reference sequence). The CDR3 spans 18 residues. This CDR3 is CASSSTEQGLAGRETQYF. The CDR3 region has the DNA TGTGCCAGCAGCTCCACAGAACAAGGACTAGCGGGGCGTGAGACCCAGTACTTC.

The J gene is TRBJ2-1, the V gene TRBV2, with D maybe TRBD2 (5 bases). Germline V gene data show CDR1 as SNHLY and CDR2 as FYNNEI. The CDR3 length is 12 residues. V was pared by 4 bases and J by 8 bases, with 9 bases between. The CDR3 bases are TGTGCCAGCAGTGCTAGCCACGATGAGCAGTTCTTC. Its translation: CASSASHDEQFF. Based on the CDR3 plus reference TRBV2 and TRBJ2-1, the full variable domain is EPEVTQTPSHQVTQMGQEVILRCVPISNHLYFYWYRQILGQKVEFLVSFYNNEISEKSEIFDDQFSVERPDGSNFTLKIRSTKLEDSAMYFCASSASHDEQFFGPGTRLTVL.